This TCR beta chain was sequenced in a study of T-cell reconstitution after alpha-beta-depleted transplantation in children. The TCRbeta library was prepared with unique molecular identifiers. TCRdb reprocessed the PCR reads via MiXCR and lists one record per CDR3 protein. Here the sample spans about 110,000 distinct CDR3 sequences, 5% to 8% being singletons. In this sample, this clonotype turned up a few times. What it binds is unknown. CDR1 and CDR2 from the germline V gene are SQVTM and ANQGSEA. The CDR3 contains 15 residues. V was pared by 6 bases and J by 0 bases, with 5 bases of the junction left unmatched. Study-wide results and caveats: Roughly two months post-transplant, alpha-beta T cells reportedly originated from several hundred graft clones that had expanded. T-cell numbers and diversity, one year after transplant, stemmed largely from T cells that were newly produced. There were some patients whose high TCRbeta diversity at day 60 came from surviving recipient T cells and thymic progenitors.

The sample in question was PBMCs, mostly from graft donor cells, obtained 360 days after TCRalphabeta/CD19-depleted stem cell transplant. This sequence was found in a male patient aged 2 to 9 who had a stem cell transplant for acute lymphoblastic leukemia, so the T cells may come from the graft donor. The V gene is TRBV29-1, the J gene TRBJ2-2, with 9 positions matching TRBD1. As DNA, the CDR3 is TGCAGCGTCCGTGGGACAGGGCCGAACACCGGGGAGCTGTTTTTT. Protein product: CSVRGTGPNTGELFF.